These 30 T cell receptor beta chains share one sample of origin, sequenced in a study of shared clonotypes between healthy human individuals. The table came from immunoSEQ multiplex PCR; TCRdb's copy has only in-frame clones and leaves some out. Of approximately 2.5 million clones detected, over 85% appear once; the ten largest clones hold more than 0.35%. Sequences were obtained from naive CD4+ T cells from PBMCs. The subset is: CD45RA+ positively selected. The receptors shown here come from a man in his late teens or twenties in good health. Some clones in this sample may be carry-over from other donors' samples.

The chain carries TRBV7-2 and TRBJ2-5; TRBD2 agrees at 12 bases. Germline V CDR1 and CDR2: SGHTA, FQGNSA. The CDR3 runs 16 residues. V was clipped by 3 bases and J by 1 base; unmatched bases: 3. CDR3 sequence (DNA): TGTGCCAGCAGCTTCTCTAGCGGGGGGGTCCAAGAGACCCAGTACTTC. Protein product: CASSFSSGGVQETQYF.

The chain links TRBV10-3 to TRBJ2-2, with a tentative D call TRBD2 (6 bases). CDR1 and CDR2 from the germline V gene are ENHRY and SYGVKD. This CDR3 region has 16 residues. V gave up 6 bases and J gave up 7 bases, with 21 bases separating them. CDR3 in amino acids: CAISTPSVGGGGELFF. The CDR3 nucleotides are TGTGCCATCAGCACTCCTTCTGTGGGAGGAGGCGGGGAGCTGTTTTTT.

This clone was detected only once. The rearrangement joins TRBV4-1 to TRBJ2-7, with 7 bases that match TRBD2. CDR3 length: 16 amino acids. Germline V gene lookup returns CDR1 MGHRA and CDR2 YSYEKL. V lost 1 base to trimming and J lost 5 bases; unmatched junction nucleotides: 11. CDR3 in DNA: TGCGCCAGCAGCCAAGCGCCGGTGGCGGGAGCCAACGAGCAGTACTTC. It is translated as CASSQAPVAGANEQYF.

This clone appeared once. The CDR3 DNA follows: TGTGCCAGCAGCTTAATGGGACTAGCGGGAGGGCCGAGAGAGCAGTACTTC. Translation: CASSLMGLAGGPREQYF. This chain links TRBV7-2 with TRBJ2-7; TRBD2 matches at 16 bases. V lost 2 bases, J lost 7 bases, and 8 bases stayed unmatched. Per the germline V gene, CDR1 is SGHTA and CDR2 is FQGNSA. The CDR3 is 17 residues long.

The chain's CDR3 is CASSLTSGSFSGELFF. As DNA, the CDR3 is TGTGCCAGCAGCTTAACTAGCGGGAGTTTTAGCGGGGAGCTGTTTTTT. The chain recombines TRBV11-3 with TRBJ2-2; 11 positions match TRBD2. V was clipped by 2 bases and J by 7 bases; unmatched bases: 6. CDR1 is SGHNT, CDR2 YENEEA, per germline. The CDR3 length is 16 residues.

The chain couples TRBV4-1 to TRBJ2-5; 7 bases are a match to TRBD2. This CDR3 is 19 amino acids long. Germline V gene lookup returns CDR1 MGHRA and CDR2 YSYEKL. The J segment lost 0 bases and the V segment lost 4 bases, leaving 17 bases of the junction unmatched. Here the CDR3 reads CASSPAFRGGTTYQETQYF. The CDR3 nucleotides are TGCGCCAGCAGCCCCGCATTCCGGGGAGGGACTACCTACCAAGAGACCCAGTACTTC.

The chain joins TRBV10-3 to TRBJ2-7, with D perhaps TRBD2 (6 bases). This CDR3 has 13 amino acids. Germline V gene lookup returns CDR1 ENHRY and CDR2 SYGVKD. The V and J ends lost 2 bases and 3 bases respectively, with 8 bases between them. CDR3 sequence (DNA): TGTGCCATCAGTGAGACTAGCAACTACGAGCAGTACTTC. Protein sequence: CAISETSNYEQYF.

The CDR3 region has the DNA TGCAGCGTTGCAGGGGATGGAAACACCATATATTTT. Amino acid sequence: CSVAGDGNTIYF. The rearrangement links TRBV29-1 to TRBJ1-3; D possibly corresponds to TRBD1 (6 bases). With 4 bases removed from V and 3 bases from J, the gap between germline ends came to 7 bases. In germline, CDR1 is SQVTM, CDR2 ANQGSEA. CDR3 size: 12 residues.

The chain employs TRBV6-5 and TRBJ2-4, with D perhaps matching TRBD2 (5 bases). This CDR3 spans 15 amino acids. The germline V gene has CDR1 MNHEY and CDR2 SVGAGI. Trimming left V 2 bases short and J 0 bases short, with 8 bases between. The CDR3 spells CASSYTGVAKNIQYF. The CDR3 region has the DNA TGTGCCAGCAGTTACACCGGGGTAGCCAAAAACATTCAGTACTTC.

J is TRBJ1-2 and V is TRBV29-1; D may be TRBD1 (6 bases). The CDR3 is 12 residues long. V was pared by 8 bases and J by 3 bases, with 13 bases between. The V gene's germline CDR1 is SQVTM and CDR2 ANQGSEA. The CDR3 DNA is TGCAGCACCGAGACAGGATACTATGGCTACACCTTC. Protein: CSTETGYYGYTF.

The chain uses TRBV7-9 and TRBJ2-2; 7 positions agree with TRBD2. Germline values: CDR1 SEHNR, CDR2 FQNEAQ (reference sequence). This CDR3 has 18 amino acids. The V segment lost 0 bases and the J segment 7 bases; nucleotides outside the gene matches: 14. As DNA, the CDR3 is TGTGCCAGCAGCTTAGCGGGTTTGATAGCGGGTCTCGGCGGGGAGCTGTTTTTT. Translated, it gives CASSLAGLIAGLGGELFF.

The rearrangement links TRBV6-5 to TRBJ2-7; 7 nucleotides line up with TRBD2. V lost 8 bases to trimming and J lost 3 bases; unmatched junction nucleotides: 10. This CDR3 is 14 amino acids long. CDR1 and CDR2 from the germline V gene are MNHEY and SVGAGI. CDR3 loop: CASGASGANYEQYF. CDR3 in DNA: TGTGCCAGCGGCGCGAGCGGGGCCAACTACGAGCAGTACTTC.

This clone was recorded once. The V gene is TRBV7-9, the J gene TRBJ2-1, with D possibly being TRBD2 (6 bases). Germline CDR1 is SEHNR and CDR2 is FQNEAQ (reference sequence). CDR3 length: 15 amino acids. Trimming cost V 2 bases and J 9 bases, with 17 bases left between them. The CDR3 here is CASSLMAAGQGEQFF. CDR3 sequence (DNA): TGTGCCAGCAGCTTAATGGCGGCGGGGCAGGGTGAGCAGTTCTTC.

The rearrangement links TRBV19 to TRBJ2-1; no firm D call. There are 18 residues in the CDR3. Germline-derived CDR1 and CDR2 are LNHDA and SQIVND (reference sequence). Trimming left V 6 bases short and J 5 bases short, with 26 bases between. For the CDR3, the DNA is TGTGCCAGTAGCTCCACCCCGACACAACGACTGCCAGACAATGAGCAGTTCTTC. Translated, it gives CASSSTPTQRLPDNEQFF.

This chain joins TRBV28 and TRBJ2-3; D is unresolved. Trimming took off 7 bases at V and 6 bases at J, with 17 bases between the two ends. Germline CDR1 reads MDHEN; CDR2 reads SYDVKM. The CDR3 totals 14 residues. Here the CDR3 DNA reads TGTGCCAGCATCCTCCCACCATCGAGGGATACGCAGTATTTT. The encoded protein is CASILPPSRDTQYF.

The chain is built from TRBV4-1 and TRBJ1-5; D may be TRBD1 (6 bases). Germline loops: CDR1 MGHRA, CDR2 YSYEKL. Deletions cut 2 bases from V and 4 bases from J, with 15 bases between. CDR3 length: 16 residues. The CDR3: CASSQSPGQSNQPQHF. The CDR3 DNA sequence: TGCGCCAGCAGCCAATCCCCGGGACAAAGTAATCAGCCCCAGCATTTT.

V and J are TRBV5-1 and TRBJ2-5; 13 bases agree with TRBD2. V was pared by 6 bases and J by 5 bases, with 10 bases of the junction left unmatched. Germline-derived CDR1 and CDR2 are SGHRS and YFSETQ. This CDR3 has 16 amino acids. Written as DNA, the CDR3 is TGCGCCAGCACCTCACGGACTAGCGGGAGAGGTGAGACCCAGTACTTC. It is translated as CASTSRTSGRGETQYF.

To note about this clone: The sample contains more than one DNA sequence encoding this CDR3. The CDR3 loop is CASSYSGTRYEQYF. The CDR3 DNA reads as TGTGCCAGCAGTTACTCCGGGACTCGCTACGAGCAGTACTTC. This chain joins TRBV6-5 and TRBJ2-7; maybe TRBD2 (6 bases). Looked up from germline, CDR1 is MNHEY and CDR2 is SVGAGI. The length of the CDR3 is 14 residues. The germline V and J ends were trimmed by 0 bases and 3 bases, with 9 bases remaining between them.

The chain links TRBV5-6 to TRBJ1-2; D is undetermined. V dropped 6 bases and J dropped 5 bases, with 14 bases sitting between them. The germline V gene encodes CDR1 SGHDT and CDR2 YYEEEE. CDR3 length: 13 residues. CDR3 sequence (DNA): TGTGCCAGCACAAGGGCCGACGAATATGGCTACACCTTC. The encoded protein is CASTRADEYGYTF.

The chain employs TRBV2 and TRBJ1-3, with 7 bases aligning to TRBD1. CDR1 and CDR2 from the germline V gene are SNHLY and FYNNEI. V was pared by 7 bases and J by 8 bases, with 8 bases of the junction left unmatched. The CDR3 spans 13 residues. CDR3 coding DNA: TGTGCCAGCAATGGGGACAGCGTGCACACCATATATTTT. It encodes CASNGDSVHTIYF.

This clone is a singleton in its sample. The J gene is TRBJ2-7, the V gene TRBV19; D is uncertain. Per the germline V gene, CDR1 is LNHDA and CDR2 is SQIVND (reference sequence). The V end lost 7 bases, the J end lost 2 bases, and 15 bases lay between the germline ends. This CDR3 is 14 amino acids long. The chain's CDR3 is CASKPGPGPYEQYF. Here the CDR3 DNA reads TGTGCCAGTAAGCCCGGGCCGGGTCCCTACGAGCAGTACTTC.

The J gene is TRBJ1-1, the V gene TRBV7-6; D gene unclear. The V gene lost 5 bases and the J gene lost 1 base, with 14 bases spanning the gap. Per the germline V gene, CDR1 is SGHVS and CDR2 is FNYEAQ. The CDR3 is 15 residues long. CDR3 amino acids: CASSPRTLGNTEAFF. In DNA form, the CDR3 reads TGTGCCAGCAGCCCTAGGACCCTGGGGAACACTGAAGCTTTCTTT.

In its sample, this clone was seen once. The chain has TRBV19 and TRBJ2-6; tentatively, D is TRBD1 (6 bases). The CDR3 totals 18 residues. V lost 6 bases to trimming and J lost 0 bases, with 18 bases between them. The V gene's germline CDR1 is LNHDA and CDR2 SQIVND (reference sequence). CDR3: CASSGAGASDSGANVLTF. DNA of the CDR3: TGTGCCAGTAGCGGCGCAGGGGCTTCAGACTCTGGGGCCAACGTCCTGACTTTC.

The gene calls are TRBV29-1 and TRBJ2-3, with 12 positions matching TRBD2. The CDR3 is 15 residues long. V dropped 1 base and J dropped 5; count of bases not matched to a gene: 4. CDR1 is SQVTM, CDR2 ANQGSEA, per germline. CDR3 region: CSVEGLAGVIDTQYF. The CDR3 DNA is TGCAGCGTTGAAGGACTAGCGGGAGTAATAGATACGCAGTATTTT.

This chain's CDR3 is CASSPGVRDINGYTF. CDR3 nucleotides: TGTGCCAGCTCACCAGGAGTTCGGGACATCAATGGCTACACCTTC. The V and J genes are TRBV18 and TRBJ1-2; a possible D gene is TRBD1 (6 bases). CDR1 and CDR2 from the germline V gene are KGHSH and LQKENI. V gave up 2 bases and J gave up 6 bases, with 16 bases separating them. CDR3 length: 15 residues. The full variable domain, its missing parts supplied by reference TRBV18 and TRBJ1-2, is NAGVMQNPRHLVRRRGQEARLRCSPMKGHSHVYWYRQLPEEGLKFMVYLQKENIIDESGMPKERFSAEFPKEGPSILRIQQVVRGDSAAYFCASSPGVRDINGYTFGSGTRLTVV.

A single count supports this clone. The chain links TRBV9 to TRBJ2-1; D is ambiguous. The CDR3 loop spans 16 amino acids. V shed 4 bases and J shed 0 bases, with 14 bases lying between them. Germline CDR1 and CDR2: SGDLS and YYNGEE. CDR3 loop: CASSPLSIPSYNEQFF. CDR3 nucleotide sequence: TGTGCCAGCAGCCCCCTTTCCATCCCCTCCTACAATGAGCAGTTCTTC.

This chain links TRBV5-1 with TRBJ1-1, with a weak D call TRBD1 (5 bases). The CDR3 has 14 residues. From germline, CDR1 is SGHRS and CDR2 YFSETQ. Trimming took 5 bases from V and 4 from J, leaving 15 bases between them. CDR3 DNA: TGCGCCAGCAGAGGTCTGGGAGGGACCACTGAAGCTTTCTTT. Its translation: CASRGLGGTTEAFF.

The rearrangement uses TRBV29-1 and TRBJ2-3; perhaps TRBD2 as D (5 bases). Germline CDR1 and CDR2: SQVTM and ANQGSEA. The CDR3 sequence is 11 residues long. The ends were cut back, 3 bases at V and 9 bases at J, with 10 bases in the middle. The CDR3 here is CSVDPGGTQYF. The DNA for the CDR3 is TGCAGCGTTGATCCCGGCGGGACGCAGTATTTT.

V is TRBV28 and J is TRBJ2-1; D is unresolved. Germline V gene data show CDR1 as MDHEN and CDR2 as SYDVKM. This CDR3 is built from 15 residues. The V end was cut by 3 bases, the J end by 2 bases, with 11 bases between. The CDR3 region is CASSLVVGTYNEQFF. The CDR3 DNA follows: TGTGCCAGCAGTTTGGTGGTTGGTACCTACAATGAGCAGTTCTTC.

The chain recombines TRBV5-1 with TRBJ1-1; D remains unclear. The germline V gene encodes CDR1 SGHRS and CDR2 YFSETQ. The CDR3 runs 14 residues. The V and J ends lost 4 bases and 5 bases respectively, with 15 bases between them. The CDR3 sequence: CASSLDPFGTEAFF. The CDR3 DNA is TGCGCCAGCAGCCTAGACCCGTTTGGGACTGAAGCTTTCTTT.